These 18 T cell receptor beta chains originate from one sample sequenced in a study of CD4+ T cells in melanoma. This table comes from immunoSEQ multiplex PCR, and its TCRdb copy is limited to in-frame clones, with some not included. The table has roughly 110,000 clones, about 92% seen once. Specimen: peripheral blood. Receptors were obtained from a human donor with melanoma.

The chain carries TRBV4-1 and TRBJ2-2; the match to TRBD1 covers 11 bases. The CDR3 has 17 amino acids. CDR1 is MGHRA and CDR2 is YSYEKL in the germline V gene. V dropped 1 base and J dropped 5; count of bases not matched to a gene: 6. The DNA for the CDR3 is TGCGCCAGCAGCCAAGTCTGGGACAGGGGGTATACCGGGGAGCTGTTTTTT. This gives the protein CASSQVWDRGYTGELFF.

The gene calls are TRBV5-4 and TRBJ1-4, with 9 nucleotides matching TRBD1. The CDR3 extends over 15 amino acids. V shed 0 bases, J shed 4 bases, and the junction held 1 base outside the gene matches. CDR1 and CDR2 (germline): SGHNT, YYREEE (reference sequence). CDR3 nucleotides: TGTGCCAGCAGCTTGGGGGGACAGGGTAATGAAAAACTGTTTTTT. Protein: CASSLGGQGNEKLFF.

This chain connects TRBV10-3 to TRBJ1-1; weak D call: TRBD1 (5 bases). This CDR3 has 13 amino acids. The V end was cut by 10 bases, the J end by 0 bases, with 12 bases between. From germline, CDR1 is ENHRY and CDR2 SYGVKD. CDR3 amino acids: CATQSGLNTEAFF. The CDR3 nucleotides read TGTGCCACCCAATCAGGGTTGAACACTGAAGCTTTCTTT.

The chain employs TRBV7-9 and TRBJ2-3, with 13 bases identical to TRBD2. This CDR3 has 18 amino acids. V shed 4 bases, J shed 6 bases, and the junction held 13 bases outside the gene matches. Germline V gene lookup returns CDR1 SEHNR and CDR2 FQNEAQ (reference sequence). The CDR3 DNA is TGTGCCAGCAGCTCACTAGCGGGGGGGCCTAGAATACAGGATACGCAGTATTTT. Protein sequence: CASSSLAGGPRIQDTQYF.

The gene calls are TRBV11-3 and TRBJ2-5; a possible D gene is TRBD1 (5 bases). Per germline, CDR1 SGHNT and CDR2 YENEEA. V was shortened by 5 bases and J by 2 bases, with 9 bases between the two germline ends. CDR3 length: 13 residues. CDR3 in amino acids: CASSMGQQETQYF. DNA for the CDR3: TGTGCCAGCAGCATGGGGCAGCAAGAGACCCAGTACTTC.

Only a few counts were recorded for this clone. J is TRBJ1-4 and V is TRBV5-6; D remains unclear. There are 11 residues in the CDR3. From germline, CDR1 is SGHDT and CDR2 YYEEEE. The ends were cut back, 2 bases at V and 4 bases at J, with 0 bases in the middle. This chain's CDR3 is CASSFNEKLFF. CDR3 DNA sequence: TGTGCCAGCAGCTTTAATGAAAAACTGTTTTTT.

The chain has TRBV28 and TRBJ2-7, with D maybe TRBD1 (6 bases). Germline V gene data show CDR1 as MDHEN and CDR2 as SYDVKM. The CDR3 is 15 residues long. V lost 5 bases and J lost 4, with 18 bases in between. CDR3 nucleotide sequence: TGTGCCAGCAGTCCGCCCGGGACAAATATGTACGAGCAGTACTTC. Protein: CASSPPGTNMYEQYF.

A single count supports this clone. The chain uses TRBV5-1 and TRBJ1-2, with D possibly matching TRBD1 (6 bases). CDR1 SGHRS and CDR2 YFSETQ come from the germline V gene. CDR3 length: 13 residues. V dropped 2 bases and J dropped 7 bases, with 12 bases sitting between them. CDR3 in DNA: TGCGCCAGCAGCTTAGAGGGGGATGGTGGCTACACCTTC. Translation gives CASSLEGDGGYTF.

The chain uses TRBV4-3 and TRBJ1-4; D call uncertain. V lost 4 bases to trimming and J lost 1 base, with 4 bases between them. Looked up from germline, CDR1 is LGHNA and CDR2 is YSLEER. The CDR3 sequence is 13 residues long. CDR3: CASSPLTNEKLFF. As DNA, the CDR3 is TGCGCCAGCAGCCCCTTAACTAATGAAAAACTGTTTTTT.

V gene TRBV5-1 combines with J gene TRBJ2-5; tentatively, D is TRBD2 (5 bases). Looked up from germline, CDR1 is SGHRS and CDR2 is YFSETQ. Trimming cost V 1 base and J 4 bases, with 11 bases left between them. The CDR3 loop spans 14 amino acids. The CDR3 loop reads CASSLRGGGETQYF. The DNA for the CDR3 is TGCGCCAGCAGCTTGCGGGGTGGTGGAGAGACCCAGTACTTC.

Written as DNA, the CDR3 is TGTGCCAGTAGTAACAGGGGTAATTCACCCCTCCACTTT. This sequence encodes CASSNRGNSPLHF. The rearrangement uses TRBV19 and TRBJ1-6; 7 bases fit TRBD1. Trimming took 4 bases from V and 6 from J; bases not matched to a gene: 0. CDR1 is LNHDA and CDR2 is SQIVND in the germline V gene (reference sequence). The CDR3 runs 13 residues.

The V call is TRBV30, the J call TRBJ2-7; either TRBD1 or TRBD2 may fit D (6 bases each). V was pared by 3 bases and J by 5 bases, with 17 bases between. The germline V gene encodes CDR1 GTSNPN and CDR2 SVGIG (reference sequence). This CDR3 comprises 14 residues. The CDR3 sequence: CAWSRGQTGDEQYF. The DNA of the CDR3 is TGTGCCTGGAGCCGCGGACAGACGGGAGACGAGCAGTACTTC.

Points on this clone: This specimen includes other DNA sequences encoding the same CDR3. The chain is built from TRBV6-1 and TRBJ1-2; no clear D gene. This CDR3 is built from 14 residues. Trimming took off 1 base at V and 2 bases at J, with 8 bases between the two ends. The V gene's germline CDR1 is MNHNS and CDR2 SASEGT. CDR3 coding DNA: TGTGCCAGCAGTGAAGGTGTAGGGAACTATGGCTACACCTTC. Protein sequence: CASSEGVGNYGYTF.

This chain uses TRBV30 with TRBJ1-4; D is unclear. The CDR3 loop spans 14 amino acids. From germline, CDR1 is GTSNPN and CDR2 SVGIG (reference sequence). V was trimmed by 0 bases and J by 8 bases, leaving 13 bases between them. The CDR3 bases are TGTGCCTGGAGTGTTTCAGAGTCCGTCGAAAAACTGTTTTTT. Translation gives CAWSVSESVEKLFF.

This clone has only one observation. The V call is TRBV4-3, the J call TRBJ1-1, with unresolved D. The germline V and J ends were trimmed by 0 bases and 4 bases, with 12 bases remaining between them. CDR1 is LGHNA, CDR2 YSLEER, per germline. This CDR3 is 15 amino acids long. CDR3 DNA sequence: TGCGCCAGCAGCCAAGATCTGGACTTAGCCACTGAAGCTTTCTTT. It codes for CASSQDLDLATEAFF.

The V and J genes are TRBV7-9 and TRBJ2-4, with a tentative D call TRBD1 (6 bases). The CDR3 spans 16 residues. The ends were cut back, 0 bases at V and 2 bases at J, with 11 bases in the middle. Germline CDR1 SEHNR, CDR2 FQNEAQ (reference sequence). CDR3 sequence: CASSLAGALPKNIQYF. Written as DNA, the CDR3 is TGTGCCAGCAGCTTAGCGGGGGCCCTCCCCAAAAACATTCAGTACTTC.

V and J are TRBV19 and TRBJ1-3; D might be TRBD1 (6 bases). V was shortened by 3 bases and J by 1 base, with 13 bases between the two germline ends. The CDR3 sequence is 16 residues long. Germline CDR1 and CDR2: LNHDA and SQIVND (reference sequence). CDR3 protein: CASSIRRGTSGNTIYF. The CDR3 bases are TGTGCCAGTAGTATCCGGAGGGGGACGTCTGGAAACACCATATATTTT. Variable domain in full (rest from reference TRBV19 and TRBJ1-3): DGGITQSPKYLFRKEGQNVTLSCEQNLNHDAMYWYRQDPGQGLRLIYYSQIVNDFQKGDIAEGYSVSREKKESFPLTVTSAQKNPTAFYLCASSIRRGTSGNTIYFGEGSWLTVV.

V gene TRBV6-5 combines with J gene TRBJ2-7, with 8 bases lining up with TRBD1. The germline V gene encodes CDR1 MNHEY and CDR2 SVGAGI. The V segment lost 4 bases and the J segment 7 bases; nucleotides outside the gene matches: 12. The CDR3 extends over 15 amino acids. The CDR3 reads CASSSSRTGQREQYF. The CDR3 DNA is TGTGCCAGCAGTTCCTCCCGGACAGGGCAACGGGAGCAGTACTTC.